The entry below describes one TCR beta chain. This record belongs to a study of long-term antiretroviral therapy in people with HIV. The junction had 7 bases not matched to a gene; V was cut back by 1 base and J by 4 bases. CDR1 is SGHNT, CDR2 YYREEE, per germline (reference sequence). The CDR3 spans 15 residues. The libraries were made with immunoSEQ v3.0 at survey level. The data were produced by immunoSEQ multiplex PCR, yet TCRdb's version contains in-frame clones alone and is incomplete. This table holds under 15,000 clones, around 90% found once. The sequence came from a man aged 35-49 years with HIV. The source material was unsorted PBMCs, sampled 6.2 years after starting antiretroviral therapy. The V call is TRBV5-4, the J call TRBJ1-2; 7 nucleotides agree with TRBD1. Written as DNA, the CDR3 is TGTGCCAGCAGCTTGAGGGCGGGACAGACCTATGGCTACACCTTC. This translates into CASSLRAGQTYGYTF. Based on the CDR3 plus reference TRBV5-4 and TRBJ1-2, the full variable domain is ETGVTQSPTHLIKTRGQQVTLRCSSQSGHNTVSWYQQALGQGPQFIFQYYREEENGRGNFPPRFSGLQFPNYSSELNVNALELDDSALYLCASSLRAGQTYGYTFGSGTRLTVV.